Listed below are T cell receptor beta chains from one sample, sequenced in a study of blood T cell repertoires in COVID-19. Sequenced by immunoSEQ multiplex PCR; TCRdb stores in-frame clones only, minus some. The repertoire holds 220,000 or so clones, with approximately 90% as singletons. The sequencing input was PBMCs or T cells enriched from blood (not recorded which). Receptors were obtained from a woman aged 18-30 years in a cohort exposed to, infected with or recovered from COVID-19 (not recorded which). The CDR3 runs from the conserved cysteine through the conserved F or W. The D gene is left open where the match is weak. Clone size is given for some rows only: seen once, a few or many times, or a class if the clone is expanded.

clone_size	v_call	d_call	j_call	cdr3_nt	cdr3_aa
once	TRBV27	TRBD1	TRBJ1-1	TGTGCCAGCAGTGGCCCGGACAGGGAAGCTTTCTTT	CASSGPDREAFF
NA	TRBV2	NA	TRBJ1-2	TGTGCCAGCAGTGCCAGCGGGACTCTTTATGGCTACACCTTC	CASSASGTLYGYTF
NA	TRBV6-1	TRBD1	TRBJ1-5	TGTGCCAGCAGTGCCGGACAGGGGATGGGGAGCAATCAGCCCCAGCATTTT	CASSAGQGMGSNQPQHF
NA	TRBV15	TRBD1	TRBJ2-1	TGTGCCACCAGCAGAGAGGGACAGGGTTACAATGAGCAGTTCTTC	CATSREGQGYNEQFF
NA	TRBV5-1	NA	TRBJ1-4	TGCGCCAGCAGCTTGAGCAGCGGCAATGAAAAACTGTTTTTT	CASSLSSGNEKLFF
NA	TRBV6-5	NA	TRBJ1-4	TGTGCCAGCAGAAAGCCAGACGGGGGGAATGAAAAACTGTTTTTT	CASRKPDGGNEKLFF
NA	TRBV28	TRBD1	TRBJ1-2	TGTGCCAGCAGTTCGCCAGATGCGACAGGGACCTATGGCTACACCTTC	CASSSPDATGTYGYTF
NA	TRBV19	NA	TRBJ1-5	TGTGCCAGTAGTATAAAGGGTTTGGGAGTGTCAAATCAGCCCCAGCATTTT	CASSIKGLGVSNQPQHF
NA	TRBV5-1	NA	TRBJ1-4	TGCGCCAGCAGCTCCTACGAGGGTGGTAATGAAAAACTGTTTTTT	CASSSYEGGNEKLFF
once	TRBV11-3	NA	TRBJ1-3	TGTGCCAGCAGCTTAGGTGGGCCTGGAAACACCATATATTTT	CASSLGGPGNTIYF
once	TRBV9	NA	TRBJ1-1	TGTGCCAGCAGCGTAGGGGCGGGAGGGGGCACTGAAGCTTTCTTT	CASSVGAGGGTEAFF
once	TRBV5-1	TRBD2	TRBJ2-1	TGCGCCAGCAGCTTGGAGCTAGCGGGAGGGGATGAGCAGTTCTTC	CASSLELAGGDEQFF
few	TRBV9	NA	TRBJ2-1	TGTGCCAGCAGCTTCCAGGGACTCCCCGGGTACAATGAGCAGTTCTTC	CASSFQGLPGYNEQFF
NA	TRBV18	NA	TRBJ1-1	TGTGCCAGCTCACCACCCTCCGATGCGGTAACTTTCTTT	CASSPPSDAVTFF
NA	TRBV7-2	NA	TRBJ1-2	TGTGCCAGCACCCTTCAGGCAGGGCAGGGATTAAACTATGGCTACACCTTC	CASTLQAGQGLNYGYTF
NA	TRBV11-2	TRBD2	TRBJ2-1	TGTGCCAGCAGACCCGCCGGACTAGCGGGGAATGAGCAGTTCTTC	CASRPAGLAGNEQFF
once	TRBV6-5	TRBD2	TRBJ2-1	TGTGCCAGCAGTTACTCGAGTCTAGCGGGAGAGAATGAGCAGTTCTTC	CASSYSSLAGENEQFF
NA	TRBV7-8	NA	TRBJ2-7	TGTGCCAGCAGCGGGCCAGGGCCTCCCGGGGAGCAGTACTTC	CASSGPGPPGEQYF
few	TRBV19	TRBD1	TRBJ1-5	TGTGCCAGCTCTCCCGGGACAGGGGGTTTTGTACAGCCCCAGCATTTT	CASSPGTGGFVQPQHF
NA	TRBV9	TRBD2	TRBJ2-5	TGTGCCAGCAGCGTAGGAGCGGGACAAGAGACCCAGTACTTC	CASSVGAGQETQYF
NA	TRBV5-6	TRBD1	TRBJ2-1	TGTGCCAGCAGCTTGGGGCCGGGGACAGGGGTCAATGAGCAGTTCTTC	CASSLGPGTGVNEQFF
once	TRBV11-2	TRBD2	TRBJ2-2	TGTGCCAGCAGCCGCTACATGGGACTAGCGGGGGTGACCGGGGAGCTGTTTTTT	CASSRYMGLAGVTGELFF
NA	TRBV7-3	NA	TRBJ2-6	TGTGCCAGCAGCCTAGTAGGGGCCAACGTCCTGACTTTC	CASSLVGANVLTF
NA	TRBV5-1	NA	TRBJ2-5	TGCGCCAGCAGCCTTCGGACAGAGCAAGAGACCCAGTACTTC	CASSLRTEQETQYF
NA	TRBV5-8	TRBD1	TRBJ2-3	TGTGCCAGCAGCTTTGACAGGGGCGGTGGCACAGATACGCAGTATTTT	CASSFDRGGGTDTQYF
NA	TRBV4-1	TRBD1	TRBJ2-3	TGCGCCAGCAGCCAGACAGGGGCCTGGTTCCCGCAGTATTTT	CASSQTGAWFPQYF
NA	TRBV11-3	TRBD1	TRBJ1-1	TGTGCCAGCAGCTTTCCCCGACAGGGGAGGGTGAACACTGAAGCTTTCTTT	CASSFPRQGRVNTEAFF
NA	TRBV5-1	NA	TRBJ1-1	TGCGCCAGCAGCCCCCCGACAGGCGATAACACTGAAGCTTTCTTT	CASSPPTGDNTEAFF
NA	TRBV29-1	NA	TRBJ1-1	TGCAGCGTTGTGACAGACACTGAAGCTTTCTTT	CSVVTDTEAFF
NA	TRBV9	NA	TRBJ1-1	TGTGCCAGCAGCTCACACGCCGTGAACACTGAAGCTTTCTTT	CASSSHAVNTEAFF
once	TRBV4-2	TRBD2	TRBJ2-5	TGTGCCAGCAGCCAAGCGGGACTAGCGGGAGAGACCCAGTACTTC	CASSQAGLAGETQYF
NA	TRBV30	NA	TRBJ1-3	TGTGCCTGGAGTGTGTCAGGGGTTGCCACCATATATTTT	CAWSVSGVATIYF
NA	TRBV27	NA	TRBJ1-2	TGTGCCAGCAGCCCCAGGGGCCGTTATGGCTACACCTTC	CASSPRGRYGYTF
once	TRBV19	NA	TRBJ1-2	TGTGCCAGTAGTCCGACAGGAGACTATGGCTACACCTTC	CASSPTGDYGYTF
NA	TRBV28	NA	TRBJ2-1	TGTGCCAGCAGTGTACCCGACTATTACAATGAGCAGTTCTTC	CASSVPDYYNEQFF
NA	TRBV28	TRBD2	TRBJ2-3	TGTGCCAGCAGTTTACCTCTAGCGGGGACTAGCACAGATACGCAGTATTTT	CASSLPLAGTSTDTQYF
NA	TRBV5-1	NA	TRBJ1-3	TGCGCCAGCAGCTTGGAATCCGCACTCTCTGGAAACACCATATATTTT	CASSLESALSGNTIYF
NA	TRBV5-6	TRBD1	TRBJ1-4	TGTGCCAGCAGCCCTACAGGGGGCTTTGAGGAAAAACTGTTTTTT	CASSPTGGFEEKLFF
NA	TRBV30	TRBD2	TRBJ2-7	TGTGCCTGTCCCTTAGCGGGAGCGGCGGACGAGCAGTACTTC	CACPLAGAADEQYF
NA	TRBV27	NA	TRBJ1-1	TGTGCCAGCCGGGGACTCAACACTGAAGCTTTCTTT	CASRGLNTEAFF
NA	TRBV2	TRBD2	TRBJ2-3	TGTGCCAGCAGTGTAGGTAGCGGGAGGGCCTTGGGCACAGATACGCAGTATTTT	CASSVGSGRALGTDTQYF